The 15 T cell receptor beta chains below all came from one sample that was sequenced in a study of T-cell memory formation after mild COVID-19. One entry per CDR3 protein results from TCRdb running MiXCR on the 5' RACE reads. There are around 420,000 distinct CDR3 sequences in the sample; roughly 24% occur only once, and around 9% lies in the top ten. The sample was PBMCs or a T cell subset sorted from them (not recorded which). These receptor sequences come from an adult woman who had mild COVID-19 (a few samples of this study predate the infection). Cell type and time point are not known.

This clonotype was counted many times. V is TRBV3-1 and J is TRBJ2-7, with D maybe TRBD2 (6 bases). The CDR3 is 15 residues long. CDR1 LGHDT and CDR2 YNNKEL come from the germline V gene (reference sequence). V was trimmed by 4 bases and J by 5 bases, leaving 18 bases between them. Here the CDR3 reads CASSPVGGFSDEQYF. The DNA of the CDR3 is TGTGCCAGCAGCCCGGTAGGAGGGTTTAGCGACGAGCAGTACTTC.

There are a few counts of this clonotype. The CDR3 protein is CASSLEGGEQFF. The CDR3 nucleotides are TGTGCCAGCAGCTTAGAGGGTGGTGAGCAGTTCTTC. This sequence joins TRBV7-9 and TRBJ2-1; no reliable D call. Germline V gene data show CDR1 as SEHNR and CDR2 as FQNEAQ (reference sequence). V was clipped by 1 base and J by 9 bases, with 7 bases between them. This CDR3 is 12 amino acids long. The whole variable domain, remainder taken from reference TRBV7-9 and TRBJ2-1, is DTGVSQNPRHKITKRGQNVTFRCDPISEHNRLYWYRQTLGQGPEFLTYFQNEAQLEKSRLLSDRFSAERPKGSFSTLEIQRTEQGDSAMYLCASSLEGGEQFFGPGTRLTVL.

The rearrangement links TRBV12-3 or TRBV12-4 to TRBJ2-5; 8 positions match TRBD2. CDR3 length equals 14 residues. With 3 bases clipped from V and 2 bases from J, the junction kept 2 bases outside the gene matches. DNA for the CDR3: TGTGCCAGCAGTTTCCGCGGGGGGCAAGAGACCCAGTACTTC. Its protein is CASSFRGGQETQYF.

V gene TRBV7-8 combines with J gene TRBJ2-3; D is possibly TRBD1 (6 bases). Trimming shortened V by 0 bases and J by 4 bases, and 14 bases separated the two germline ends. CDR1 is SGHVS, CDR2 FQNEAQ, per germline. The CDR3 contains 16 residues. The CDR3 protein is CASSLAYYRVPDTQYF. The CDR3 DNA sequence: TGTGCCAGCAGCTTAGCGTACTACAGGGTACCAGATACGCAGTATTTT.

In this sample, this clonotype turned up a few times. The CDR3 DNA is TGTGCCAGCAGTTCCGTGGACAGGGCCTCTGAAGCTTTCTTT. It specifies CASSSVDRASEAFF. The V call is TRBV12-3 or TRBV12-4, the J call TRBJ1-1; the match to TRBD1 covers 8 bases. The V and J ends lost 4 bases and 6 bases, in that order; junction bases with no gene match: 7. This CDR3 comprises 14 residues.

CDR3 bases: TGTGCTAGTGGCTTTGGGACAGGGGACACCGGGGAGCTGTTTTTT. Translation gives CASGFGTGDTGELFF. The V gene is TRBV12-5, the J gene TRBJ2-2, with 10 bases that match TRBD1. V dropped 6 bases and J dropped 3; count of bases not matched to a gene: 4. In germline, CDR1 is LGHNT, CDR2 FRNRAP. The CDR3 contains 15 residues. Using reference TRBV12-5 and TRBJ2-2 for the parts outside the CDR3, the full variable domain is DARVTQTPRHKVTEMGQEVTMRCQPILGHNTVFWYRQTMMQGLELLAYFRNRAPLDDSGMPKDRFSAEMPDATLATLKIQPSEPRDSAVYFCASGFGTGDTGELFFGEGSRLTVL.

The table lists this clonotype with a few counts. The V call is TRBV25-1, the J call TRBJ2-3, with TRBD2 as a possible D gene (5 bases). V shed 7 bases and J shed 3 bases, with 17 bases lying between them. CDR3 size: 15 residues. Germline values: CDR1 MGHDK, CDR2 SYGVNS. The CDR3: CASNGLGPRTDTQYF. In DNA, the CDR3 is TGTGCCAGCAATGGACTGGGCCCGCGAACAGATACGCAGTATTTT. Together with reference TRBV25-1 and TRBJ2-3, the CDR3 gives the full variable domain: EADIYQTPRYLVIGTGKKITLECSQTMGHDKMYWYQQDPGMELHLIHYSYGVNSTEKGDLSSESTVSRIRTEHFPLTLESARPSHTSQYLCASNGLGPRTDTQYFGPGTRLTVL.

The V call is TRBV27, the J call TRBJ1-4; maybe TRBD1 (6 bases). Germline V CDR1 and CDR2: MNHEY, SMNVEV (reference sequence). V was pared by 6 bases and J by 7 bases, with 18 bases between. The CDR3 runs 15 residues. In DNA, the CDR3 is TGTGCCAGCAGGGAATCGGGGGGCCTGGTTGAAAAACTGTTTTTT. Its translation: CASRESGGLVEKLFF.

The CDR3 coding sequence is TGTGCCAGCGGCCTTCCAGGGACAGGGGGCAGGCAGTTCTTC. Protein product: CASGLPGTGGRQFF. This sequence joins TRBV5-6 and TRBJ2-1; 12 nucleotides agree with TRBD1. The J segment lost 12 bases and the V segment lost 7 bases, leaving 11 bases of the junction unmatched. This CDR3 is built from 14 residues. Germline CDR1 SGHDT, CDR2 YYEEEE.

There are many counts of this clonotype. The V gene is TRBV19, the J gene TRBJ2-7; the D gene is possibly TRBD2 (6 bases). V was trimmed by 5 bases and J by 1 base, leaving 12 bases between them. CDR1 LNHDA and CDR2 SQIVND come from the germline V gene (reference sequence). The CDR3 contains 14 residues. CDR3 protein: CASSRPGTSYEQYF. The CDR3 nucleotides read TGTGCCAGTAGTCGACCCGGGACTTCCTACGAGCAGTACTTC.

The chain recombines TRBV21-1 with TRBJ2-7; the table's D call, TRBD1, has no DNA check behind it. TRBV21-1 is recorded as a pseudogene. The CDR3 extends over 14 amino acids. CDR3 amino acids: CASSTNRVPYEQYF. CDR3 in DNA: TGTGCCAGCAGCACAAACAGGGTCCCCTACGAGCAGTACTTC.

The J gene is TRBJ1-1, the V gene TRBV6-5, with D possibly matching TRBD1 (6 bases). Germline values: CDR1 MNHEY, CDR2 SVGAGI. The CDR3 extends over 13 amino acids. Between the trimmed V and J ends, which lost 2 bases and 7 bases, there was a span of 11 bases. The CDR3, as DNA: TGTGCCAGCAGTTACAGGGGGAGGAGTGAAGCTTTCTTT. This gives the protein CASSYRGRSEAFF.

The chain employs TRBV7-2 and TRBJ2-3; 8 bases align to TRBD1. The CDR3 extends over 15 amino acids. Germline V gene data show CDR1 as SGHTA and CDR2 as FQGNSA. J gave up 2 bases and V 5 bases, and 6 bases lay outside the gene matches. This CDR3 is CASSLDRGNTDTQYF. The DNA for the CDR3 is TGTGCCAGCAGCCTCGACAGGGGAAACACAGATACGCAGTATTTT.

This clonotype showed up many times. The rearrangement links TRBV18 to TRBJ2-7; weak D call: TRBD1 (6 bases). Germline CDR1 is KGHSH and CDR2 is LQKENI. CDR3 length equals 12 residues. Trimming shortened V by 8 bases and J by 7 bases, and 15 bases separated the two germline ends. The CDR3 DNA reads TGTGCCAGCAGCCCGACAGGCGATGAGCAGTACTTC. Protein sequence: CASSPTGDEQYF.

The V gene is TRBV9, the J gene TRBJ1-1; 7 positions match TRBD1. Germline lookup yields CDR1 SGDLS and CDR2 YYNGEE. The CDR3 has 15 amino acids. Trimming at V came to 5 bases and at J to 1 base, leaving 8 bases not matched to a gene. The CDR3 DNA sequence: TGTGCCAGCAGTCGAAGGACAGGAGAGAACACTGAAGCTTTCTTT. It specifies CASSRRTGENTEAFF.